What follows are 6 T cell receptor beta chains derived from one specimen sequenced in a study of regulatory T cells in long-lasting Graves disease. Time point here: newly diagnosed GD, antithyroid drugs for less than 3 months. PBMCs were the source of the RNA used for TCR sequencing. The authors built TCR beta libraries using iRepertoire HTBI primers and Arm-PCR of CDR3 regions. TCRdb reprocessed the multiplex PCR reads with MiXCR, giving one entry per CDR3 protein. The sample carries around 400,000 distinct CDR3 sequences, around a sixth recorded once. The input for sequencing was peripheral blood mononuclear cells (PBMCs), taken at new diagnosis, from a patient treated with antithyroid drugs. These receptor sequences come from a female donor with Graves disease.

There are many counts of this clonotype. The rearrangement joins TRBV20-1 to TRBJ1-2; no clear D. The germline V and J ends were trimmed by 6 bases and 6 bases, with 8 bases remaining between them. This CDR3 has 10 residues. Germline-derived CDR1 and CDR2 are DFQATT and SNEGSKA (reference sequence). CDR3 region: CSAYFNGYTF. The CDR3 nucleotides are TGCAGTGCCTATTTCAATGGCTACACCTTC.

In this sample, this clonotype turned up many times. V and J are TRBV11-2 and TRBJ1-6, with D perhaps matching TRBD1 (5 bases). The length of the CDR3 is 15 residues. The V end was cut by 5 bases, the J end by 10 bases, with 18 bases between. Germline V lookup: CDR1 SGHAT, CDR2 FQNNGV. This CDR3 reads CASSPPPGSTSPLHF. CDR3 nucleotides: TGTGCCAGCAGCCCTCCCCCAGGGTCCACCTCACCCCTCCACTTT.

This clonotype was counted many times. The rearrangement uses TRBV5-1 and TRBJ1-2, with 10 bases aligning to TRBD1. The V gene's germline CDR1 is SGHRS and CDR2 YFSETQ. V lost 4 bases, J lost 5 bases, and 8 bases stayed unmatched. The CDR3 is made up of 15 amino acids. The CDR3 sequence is CASSRDRGLKYGYTF. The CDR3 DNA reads TGCGCCAGCAGCAGAGACAGGGGGCTGAAATATGGCTACACCTTC.

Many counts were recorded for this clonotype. The CDR3 DNA follows: TGTGCCAGCAGCTCGACGCGGACGTTCTATAGCAATCAGCCCCAGCATTTT. This gives the protein CASSSTRTFYSNQPQHF. V gene TRBV7-8 combines with J gene TRBJ1-5, with D uncertain. V was shortened by 4 bases and J by 0 bases, with 16 bases between the two germline ends. The CDR3 contains 17 residues. Germline loops: CDR1 SGHVS, CDR2 FQNEAQ.

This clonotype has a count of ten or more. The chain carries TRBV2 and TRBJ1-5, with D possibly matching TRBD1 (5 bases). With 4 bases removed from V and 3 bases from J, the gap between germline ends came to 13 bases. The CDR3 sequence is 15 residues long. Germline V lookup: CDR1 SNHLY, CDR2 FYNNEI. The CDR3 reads CASSGGSSHNQPQHF. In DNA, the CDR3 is TGTGCCAGCAGTGGGGGCTCCAGCCACAATCAGCCCCAGCATTTT.

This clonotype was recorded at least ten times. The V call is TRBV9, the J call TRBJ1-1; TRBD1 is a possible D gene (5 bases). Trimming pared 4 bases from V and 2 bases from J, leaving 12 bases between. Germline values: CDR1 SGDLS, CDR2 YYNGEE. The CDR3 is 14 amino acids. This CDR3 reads CASSNRQGNTEAFF. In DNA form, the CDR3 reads TGTGCCAGCAGCAATCGCCAGGGTAACACTGAAGCTTTCTTT.